This T cell receptor (beta chain) emerged from a study of blood T cell repertoires in COVID-19. Study information: In each case, the material was cDNA or gDNA derived from T cells, B-cell-depleted T cells, or PBMCs.

Trimming shortened V by 4 bases and J by 1 base, and 16 bases separated the two germline ends. CDR3 size: 16 residues. The germline V gene encodes CDR1 SGHNT and CDR2 YYREEE (reference sequence). Under the authors' procedure: How many nucleated cells were present was estimated from reference gene primer amplification. Measured with immunoSEQ multiplex PCR; TCRdb has only the in-frame clones, and not every one. The V and J calls and clone size come from that table; D and trimming were worked out from the DNA. The table records about 140,000 clones, roughly 84% of them present only once. J is TRBJ2-3 and V is TRBV5-4, with D perhaps matching TRBD2 (5 bases). The sequenced sample consisted of peripheral blood. The clonotype was recovered from a woman aged 55-69 years with acute or convalescent COVID-19. The CDR3 sequence is CASSQARASRTDTQYF. CDR3 nucleotide sequence: TGTGCCAGCAGCCAGGCAAGGGCTAGCCGCACAGATACGCAGTATTTT.